This T cell receptor beta chain was documented in a study of monozygotic twins with inflammatory bowel disease. The study, taken as a whole, reports: Patients received differing immunosuppressive treatments, which may have added variability to their repertoires. Individual T cell subtypes were not distinguishable.

Notes on this clonotype: The antigen remains unidentified.

Every donor provided one blood sample measuring around 2.4 ml. TCRdb derives one entry per CDR3 protein from the 5' RACE reads, leaving out DNA. This sample contains under 350,000 distinct CDR3 sequences. This CDR3 region has 17 residues. The TCR originated in a human donor with ulcerative colitis or Crohn's disease, or a healthy co-twin of an affected twin (not recorded which). The V and J genes are TRBV21-1 and TRBJ2-2. TRBV21-1 is recorded as a pseudogene. Sample: blood. The CDR3 region is CASSKALSGANTGELFF.